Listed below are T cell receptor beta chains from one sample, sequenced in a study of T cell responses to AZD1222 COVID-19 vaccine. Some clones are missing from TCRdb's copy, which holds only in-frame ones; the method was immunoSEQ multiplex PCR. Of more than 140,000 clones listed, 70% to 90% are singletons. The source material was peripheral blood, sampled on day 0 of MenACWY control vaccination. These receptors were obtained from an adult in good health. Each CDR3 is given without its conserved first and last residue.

CDR3 protein: ASSAGRANTEAF
V gene: TRBV7-9

CDR3 protein: ASSLGTSSREQF
V gene: TRBV27

CDR3 protein: ASSGAGGRYYGYT
V gene: TRBV9

CDR3 protein: ASSKVDRSLYNEQF
V gene: TRBV21-1

CDR3 protein: ASSHQGAGELF
V gene: TRBV12-3/TRBV12-4

CDR3 protein: ASRRGDGNTIY
V gene: TRBV12-3/TRBV12-4

CDR3 protein: ASSLGTAEAF
V gene: TRBV11-3

CDR3 protein: ASSSGMSGGAGTQY
V gene: TRBV7-3

CDR3 protein: ASSLDGREKLF
V gene: TRBV7-9

CDR3 protein: ASSQDRIGSSNTEAF
V gene: TRBV4-1

CDR3 protein: ASSDNRAGNEQF
V gene: TRBV28

CDR3 protein: ASSLPGAGGPQQY
V gene: TRBV6-5

CDR3 protein: ASSSPGLIDNEQF
V gene: TRBV5-4

CDR3 protein: ASSPHRLDNSPLH
V gene: TRBV18

CDR3 protein: ASSLGREDYGYT
V gene: TRBV5-1

CDR3 protein: ASSRDGTGMYEQY
V gene: TRBV5-1

CDR3 protein: ASTKDRDSPLH
V gene: TRBV7-9

CDR3 protein: ASSPTSWSYEQY
V gene: TRBV18

CDR3 protein: ASSLGLHSRGYT
V gene: TRBV7-9

CDR3 protein: ASSLFGSGVSEAF
V gene: TRBV5-1

CDR3 protein: ASSLGGPPYNEQF
V gene: TRBV7-9

CDR3 protein: ASSLAGSNQPQH
V gene: TRBV28

CDR3 protein: ASSLSGVPNYGYT
V gene: TRBV5-5

CDR3 protein: ASSLVSGTLSYEQY
V gene: TRBV7-9

CDR3 protein: AWRKGGTEQF
V gene: TRBV30

CDR3 protein: ASSDQQGSLGQPQH
V gene: TRBV25-1

CDR3 protein: AIRETSGNTIY
V gene: TRBV10-3

CDR3 protein: ASSINWAAKNIQY
V gene: TRBV19

CDR3 protein: ASSQGNIGYEQY
V gene: TRBV4-3

CDR3 protein: ASSRGGQYEQY
V gene: TRBV11-3

CDR3 protein: AWRNRAAGDTQY
V gene: TRBV30

CDR3 protein: AISEGQGAEWTEAF
V gene: TRBV10-3

CDR3 protein: ASAKTGGSSYEQY
V gene: TRBV7-9

CDR3 protein: ASSFLADRGDYGYT
V gene: TRBV5-8

CDR3 protein: ASSLEPSGIFEAF
V gene: TRBV9

CDR3 protein: ASTSESDTQY
V gene: TRBV12-3/TRBV12-4

CDR3 protein: ASSRTGTGNQPQH
V gene: TRBV6-5

CDR3 protein: ASSVGSSGRRAGELF
V gene: TRBV9

CDR3 protein: SASLAHTDTQY
V gene: TRBV20-1

CDR3 protein: ASSYTGPPTFDEQF
V gene: TRBV6-5

CDR3 protein: ASSNHGTGGTEAF
V gene: TRBV19

CDR3 protein: ASSPRQNMNTEAF
V gene: TRBV13

CDR3 protein: ASSPPTGGGGPISYEQY
V gene: TRBV7-2

CDR3 protein: ASSLDSSYEQY
V gene: TRBV9

CDR3 protein: ASDPLSGGNGEQF
V gene: TRBV27

CDR3 protein: ASSLSLPDTQY
V gene: TRBV27

CDR3 protein: ASSAPGDTQY
V gene: TRBV7-9

CDR3 protein: ASRGASGTVNEQF
V gene: TRBV5-1

CDR3 protein: ASSPPGTSTEAF
V gene: TRBV6-2/TRBV6-3

CDR3 protein: ASRRDPLGRGSYEQY
V gene: TRBV5-1

CDR3 protein: ASSLGRGEANEKLF
V gene: TRBV11-3

CDR3 protein: ASSSLSTYGYT
V gene: TRBV5-1

CDR3 protein: ASSLQYEQY
V gene: TRBV7-2

CDR3 protein: ASSLGQHGLEETQY
V gene: TRBV11-2

CDR3 protein: ASSSGYGNTIY
V gene: TRBV7-3

CDR3 protein: ATSDSRGAYGYT
V gene: TRBV24-1

CDR3 protein: ASSLGRYEQY
V gene: TRBV5-8

CDR3 protein: ASSLKGYTEAF
V gene: TRBV7-3

CDR3 protein: ASSQGRATDTQY
V gene: TRBV4-1

CDR3 protein: SVERGGYT
V gene: TRBV29-1